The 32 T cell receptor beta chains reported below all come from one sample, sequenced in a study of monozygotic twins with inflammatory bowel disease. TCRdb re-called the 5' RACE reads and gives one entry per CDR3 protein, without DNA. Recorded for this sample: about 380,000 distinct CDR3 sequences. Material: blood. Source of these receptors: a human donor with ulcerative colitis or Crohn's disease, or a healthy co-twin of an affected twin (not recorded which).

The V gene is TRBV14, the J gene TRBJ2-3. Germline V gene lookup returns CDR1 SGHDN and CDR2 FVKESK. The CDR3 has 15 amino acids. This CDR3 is CASSQALTSTDTQYF.

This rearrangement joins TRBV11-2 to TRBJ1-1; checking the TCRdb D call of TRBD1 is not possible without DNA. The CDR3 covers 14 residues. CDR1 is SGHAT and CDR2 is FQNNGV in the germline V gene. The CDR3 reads CASSLGAGATEAFF. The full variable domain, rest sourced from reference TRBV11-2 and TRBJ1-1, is EAGVAQSPRYKIIEKRQSVAFWCNPISGHATLYWYQQILGQGPKLLIQFQNNGVVDDSQLPKDRFSAERLKGVDSTLKIQPAKLEDSAVYLCASSLGAGATEAFFGQGTRLTVV.

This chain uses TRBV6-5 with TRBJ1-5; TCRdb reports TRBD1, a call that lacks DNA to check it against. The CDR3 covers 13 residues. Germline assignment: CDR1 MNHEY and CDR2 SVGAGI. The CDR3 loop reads CASSPPFGQLQHF.

This chain's CDR3 is CASRRQGITEAFF. This rearrangement joins TRBV6-5 to TRBJ1-1; TCRdb lists TRBD1, though no DNA is available to test this call. The CDR3 length is 13 residues. In germline, CDR1 is MNHEY, CDR2 SVGAGI.

The CDR3 is CSAYGQNINQPQHF. The genes are TRBV20-1 and TRBJ1-5; TCRdb returns TRBD1, unconfirmable since there is no DNA. The CDR3 covers 14 residues. CDR1 and CDR2 from the germline V gene are DFQATT and SNEGSKA (reference sequence).

CDR3 region: CSALGWLGGYTF. The genes are TRBV29-1 and TRBJ1-2. The CDR3 totals 12 residues. The germline CDR1 and CDR2 sequences are SQVTM and ANQGSEA.

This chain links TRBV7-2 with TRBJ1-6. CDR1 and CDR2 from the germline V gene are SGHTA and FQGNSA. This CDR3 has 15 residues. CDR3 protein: CASSLDAANNSPLHF.

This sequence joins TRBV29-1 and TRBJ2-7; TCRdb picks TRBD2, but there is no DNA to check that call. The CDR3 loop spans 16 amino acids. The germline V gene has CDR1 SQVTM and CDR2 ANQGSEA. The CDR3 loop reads CSVEDSRVPGLYEQYF.

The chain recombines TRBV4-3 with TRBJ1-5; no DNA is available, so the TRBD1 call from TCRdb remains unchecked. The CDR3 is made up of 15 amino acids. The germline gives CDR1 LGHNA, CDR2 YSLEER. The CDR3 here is CASSQAWDGYQPQHF.

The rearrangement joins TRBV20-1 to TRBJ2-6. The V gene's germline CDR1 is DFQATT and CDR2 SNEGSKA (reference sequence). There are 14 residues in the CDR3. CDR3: CSARAGTGANVLTF.

CDR3 residues: CASSTQGVGGNTIYF. This chain joins TRBV6-1 and TRBJ1-3. The CDR3 has 15 amino acids. The germline V gene encodes CDR1 MNHNS and CDR2 SASEGT.

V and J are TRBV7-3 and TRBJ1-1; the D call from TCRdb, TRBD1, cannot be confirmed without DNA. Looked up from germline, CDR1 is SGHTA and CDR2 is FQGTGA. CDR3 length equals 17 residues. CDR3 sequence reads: CASSLIPGTPKNTEAFF.

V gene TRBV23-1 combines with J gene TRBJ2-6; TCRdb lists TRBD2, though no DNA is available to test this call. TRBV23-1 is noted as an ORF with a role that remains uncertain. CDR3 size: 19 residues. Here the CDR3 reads CASSQSSGESYSGANVLTF.

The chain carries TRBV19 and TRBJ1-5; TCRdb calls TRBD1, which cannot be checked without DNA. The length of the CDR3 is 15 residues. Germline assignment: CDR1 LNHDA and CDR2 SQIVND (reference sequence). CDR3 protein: CASSIGDSLNQPQHF. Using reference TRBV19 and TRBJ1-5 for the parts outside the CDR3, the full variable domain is DGGITQSPKYLFRKEGQNVTLSCEQNLNHDAMYWYRQDPGQGLRLIYYSQIVNDFQKGDIAEGYSVSREKKESFPLTVTSAQKNPTAFYLCASSIGDSLNQPQHFGDGTRLSIL.

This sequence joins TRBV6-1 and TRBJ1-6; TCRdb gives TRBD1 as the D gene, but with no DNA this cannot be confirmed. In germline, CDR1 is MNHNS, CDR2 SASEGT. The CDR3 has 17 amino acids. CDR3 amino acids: CASLRDSELRYNSPLHF.

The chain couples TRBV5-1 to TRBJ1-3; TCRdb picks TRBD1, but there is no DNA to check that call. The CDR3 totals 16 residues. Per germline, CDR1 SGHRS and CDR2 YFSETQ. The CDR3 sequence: CASSHRDRVSGNTIYF.

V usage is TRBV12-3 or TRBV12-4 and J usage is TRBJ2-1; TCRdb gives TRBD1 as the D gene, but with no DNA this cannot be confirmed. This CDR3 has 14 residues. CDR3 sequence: CASSPDGGAREQFF.

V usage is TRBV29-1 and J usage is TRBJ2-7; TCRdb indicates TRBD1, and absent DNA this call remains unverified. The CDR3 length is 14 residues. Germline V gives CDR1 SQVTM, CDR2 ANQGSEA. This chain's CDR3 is CSVEKTGGTYEQYF.

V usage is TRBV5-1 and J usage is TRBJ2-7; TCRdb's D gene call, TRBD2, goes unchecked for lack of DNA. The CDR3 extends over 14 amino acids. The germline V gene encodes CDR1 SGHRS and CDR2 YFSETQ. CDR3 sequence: CASSLGGTINEQYF.

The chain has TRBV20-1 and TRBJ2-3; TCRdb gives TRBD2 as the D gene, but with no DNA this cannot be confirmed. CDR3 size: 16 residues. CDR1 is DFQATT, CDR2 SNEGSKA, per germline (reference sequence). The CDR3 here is CSARSPTSGGTDTQYF.

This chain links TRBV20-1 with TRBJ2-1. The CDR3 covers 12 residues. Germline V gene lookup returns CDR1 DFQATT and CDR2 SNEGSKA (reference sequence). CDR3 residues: CSAPDLVNEQFF.

The CDR3 spells CASSLGQGVREQYF. The chain couples TRBV5-1 to TRBJ2-7; TCRdb outputs TRBD1, but without DNA this stays unchecked. Looked up from germline, CDR1 is SGHRS and CDR2 is YFSETQ. This CDR3 region has 14 residues.

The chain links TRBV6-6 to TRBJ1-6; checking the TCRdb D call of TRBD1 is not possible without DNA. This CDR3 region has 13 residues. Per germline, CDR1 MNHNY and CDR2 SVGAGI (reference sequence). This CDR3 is CANGQGKNSPLHF.

The CDR3 loop reads CASSQKQTGKLGYNEQFF. V gene TRBV4-2 combines with J gene TRBJ2-1; the D call from TCRdb, TRBD1, cannot be confirmed without DNA. Germline V gene lookup returns CDR1 LGHNA and CDR2 YNFKEQ. The CDR3 covers 18 residues.

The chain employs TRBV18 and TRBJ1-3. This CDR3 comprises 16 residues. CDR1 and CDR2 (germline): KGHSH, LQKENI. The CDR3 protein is CASSDSGLLSGNTIYF.

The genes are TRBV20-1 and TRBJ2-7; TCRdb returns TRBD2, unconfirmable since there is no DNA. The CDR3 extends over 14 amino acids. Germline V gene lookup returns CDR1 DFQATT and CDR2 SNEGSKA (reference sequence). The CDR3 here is CSARDISRGYEQYF.

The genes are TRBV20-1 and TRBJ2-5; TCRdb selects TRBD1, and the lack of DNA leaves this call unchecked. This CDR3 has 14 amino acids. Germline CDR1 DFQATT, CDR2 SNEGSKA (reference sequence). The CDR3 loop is CSAREDSYQETQYF.

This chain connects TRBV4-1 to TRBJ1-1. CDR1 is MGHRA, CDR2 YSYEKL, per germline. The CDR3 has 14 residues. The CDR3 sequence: CASSQERAGTEAFF.

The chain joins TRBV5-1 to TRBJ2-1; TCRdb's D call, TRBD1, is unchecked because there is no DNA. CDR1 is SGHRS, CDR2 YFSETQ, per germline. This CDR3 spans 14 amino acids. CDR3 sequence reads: CASSLGTDYNEQFF.

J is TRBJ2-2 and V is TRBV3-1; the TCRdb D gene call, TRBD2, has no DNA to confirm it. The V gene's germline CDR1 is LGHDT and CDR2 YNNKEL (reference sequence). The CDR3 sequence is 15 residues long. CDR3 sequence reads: CASSPRAEGTGELFF.

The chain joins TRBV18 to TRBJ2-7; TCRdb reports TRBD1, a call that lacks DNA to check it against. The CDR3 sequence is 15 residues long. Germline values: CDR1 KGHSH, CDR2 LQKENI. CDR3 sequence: CASSQAGQGYHEQYF.

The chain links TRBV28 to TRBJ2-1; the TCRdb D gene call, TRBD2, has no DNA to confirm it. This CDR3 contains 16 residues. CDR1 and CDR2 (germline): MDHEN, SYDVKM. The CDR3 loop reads CASSDYGTSGNNEQFF.